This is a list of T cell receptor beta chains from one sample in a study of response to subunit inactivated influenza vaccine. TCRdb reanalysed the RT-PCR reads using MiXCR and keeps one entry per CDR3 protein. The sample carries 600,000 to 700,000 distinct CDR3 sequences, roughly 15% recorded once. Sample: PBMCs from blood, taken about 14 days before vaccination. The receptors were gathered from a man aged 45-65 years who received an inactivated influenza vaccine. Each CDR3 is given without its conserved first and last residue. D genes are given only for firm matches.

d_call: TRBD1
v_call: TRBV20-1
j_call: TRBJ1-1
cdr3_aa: SAPPGGGWTEAF

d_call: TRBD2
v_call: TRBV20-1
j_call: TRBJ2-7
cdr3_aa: SARDTIGLVVNEQY

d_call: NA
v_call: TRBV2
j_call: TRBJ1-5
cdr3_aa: ASTITEVILSNQPQH

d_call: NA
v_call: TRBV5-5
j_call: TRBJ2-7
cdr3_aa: ASSLDSPEQY

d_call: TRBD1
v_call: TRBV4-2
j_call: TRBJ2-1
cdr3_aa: ASSPRDRDPNEQF

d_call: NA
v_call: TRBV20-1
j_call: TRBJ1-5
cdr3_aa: SARGNGHSNQPQH

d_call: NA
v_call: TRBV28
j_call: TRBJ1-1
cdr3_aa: ASHRAGGTEAF

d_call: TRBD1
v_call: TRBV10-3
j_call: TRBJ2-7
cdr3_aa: AIRGQGFYEQY

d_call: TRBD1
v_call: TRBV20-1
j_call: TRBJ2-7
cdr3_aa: SARDGDRYYEQY

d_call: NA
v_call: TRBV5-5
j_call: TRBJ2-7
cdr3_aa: ASSSRAERNSYEQY

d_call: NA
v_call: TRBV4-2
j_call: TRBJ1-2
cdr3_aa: ASSQGRSNHYGYT

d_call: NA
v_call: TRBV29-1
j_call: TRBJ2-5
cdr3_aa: SAQPRGQQETQY

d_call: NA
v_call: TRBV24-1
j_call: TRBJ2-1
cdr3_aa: ATSQGMGDEQF

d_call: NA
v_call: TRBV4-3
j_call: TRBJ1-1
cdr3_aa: ASSQVTRGTEAF

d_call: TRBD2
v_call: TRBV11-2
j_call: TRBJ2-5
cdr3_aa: ASSFGLAGIRGEWETQY

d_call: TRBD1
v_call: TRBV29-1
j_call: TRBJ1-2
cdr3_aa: SVEGGGQGYGYT

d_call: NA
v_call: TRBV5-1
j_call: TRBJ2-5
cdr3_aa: ASRLSGREAQY

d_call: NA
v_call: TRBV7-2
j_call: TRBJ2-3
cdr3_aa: ASSLERIDTQY

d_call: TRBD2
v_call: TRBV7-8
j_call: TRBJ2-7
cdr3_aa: ASSLVLAGGDEQY

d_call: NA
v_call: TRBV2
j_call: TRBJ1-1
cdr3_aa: ASTPSRARMNTEAF

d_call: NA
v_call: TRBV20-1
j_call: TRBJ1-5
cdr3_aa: SARGGVNQPQH

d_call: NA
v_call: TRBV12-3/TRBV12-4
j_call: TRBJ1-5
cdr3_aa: ASTMGGQPQH

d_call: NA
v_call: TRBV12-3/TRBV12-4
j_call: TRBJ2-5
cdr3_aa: ASSLAPSTQETQY

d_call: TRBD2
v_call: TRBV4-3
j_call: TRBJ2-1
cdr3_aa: ASSLGLATNNEQF

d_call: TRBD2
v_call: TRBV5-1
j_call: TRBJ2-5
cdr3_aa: ASSRAKRDIQETQY

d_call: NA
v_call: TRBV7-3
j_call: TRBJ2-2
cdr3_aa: ASSLTRDSGNTGELF

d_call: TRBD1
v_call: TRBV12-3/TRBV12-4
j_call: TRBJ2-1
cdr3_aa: ASRPPGGRYNEQF

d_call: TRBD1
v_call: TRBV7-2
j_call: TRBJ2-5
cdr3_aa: ASSLAGTGFETQY

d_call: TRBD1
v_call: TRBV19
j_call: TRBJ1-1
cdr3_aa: ASGQGMNTEAF

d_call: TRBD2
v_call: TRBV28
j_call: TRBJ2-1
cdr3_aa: ASNPGLGVYNEQF

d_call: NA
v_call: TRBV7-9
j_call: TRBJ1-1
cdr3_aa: ASSSSGAYTEAF

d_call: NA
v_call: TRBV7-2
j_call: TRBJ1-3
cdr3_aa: ASSLSSLSGNTIY

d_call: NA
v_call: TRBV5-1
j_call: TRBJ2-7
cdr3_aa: ASSGPLAGSYEQY

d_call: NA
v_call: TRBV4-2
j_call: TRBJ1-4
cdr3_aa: ASSPDRTTNEKLF